This paragraph covers one T cell receptor beta chain sequence. Its matching antigen is unknown. CDR3 length: 14 residues. CDR1 is ENHRY and CDR2 is SYGVKD in the germline V gene. The V and J ends lost 5 bases and 5 bases respectively, with 13 bases between them. This specimen comes from a study of blood T cells in healthy people across ages. Study-wide findings and caveats: Both naive CD4+ cell counts and diversity were greater in long-lived donors than in aged donors.

Sample-barcoded 5' priming and a J-beta primer mix drove a second PCR of roughly 7 to 11 cycles. TCRdb independently ran MiXCR on the 5' RACE reads; one entry per CDR3 protein. The sample includes around 1,600,000 distinct CDR3 sequences, 35% to 45% of them seen just once. The sample providers were healthy Caucasian people from Russia, aged about 6 to 95. Specimen: blood. The chain links TRBV10-3 to TRBJ2-1; D may match TRBD1 or TRBD2 (5 bases each). The sequence came from a woman aged 18-35 years in good health. This CDR3 is CAISRDPSNNEQFF. In nucleotides, the CDR3 is TGTGCCATCAGTCGGGACCCGAGCAACAATGAGCAGTTCTTC.